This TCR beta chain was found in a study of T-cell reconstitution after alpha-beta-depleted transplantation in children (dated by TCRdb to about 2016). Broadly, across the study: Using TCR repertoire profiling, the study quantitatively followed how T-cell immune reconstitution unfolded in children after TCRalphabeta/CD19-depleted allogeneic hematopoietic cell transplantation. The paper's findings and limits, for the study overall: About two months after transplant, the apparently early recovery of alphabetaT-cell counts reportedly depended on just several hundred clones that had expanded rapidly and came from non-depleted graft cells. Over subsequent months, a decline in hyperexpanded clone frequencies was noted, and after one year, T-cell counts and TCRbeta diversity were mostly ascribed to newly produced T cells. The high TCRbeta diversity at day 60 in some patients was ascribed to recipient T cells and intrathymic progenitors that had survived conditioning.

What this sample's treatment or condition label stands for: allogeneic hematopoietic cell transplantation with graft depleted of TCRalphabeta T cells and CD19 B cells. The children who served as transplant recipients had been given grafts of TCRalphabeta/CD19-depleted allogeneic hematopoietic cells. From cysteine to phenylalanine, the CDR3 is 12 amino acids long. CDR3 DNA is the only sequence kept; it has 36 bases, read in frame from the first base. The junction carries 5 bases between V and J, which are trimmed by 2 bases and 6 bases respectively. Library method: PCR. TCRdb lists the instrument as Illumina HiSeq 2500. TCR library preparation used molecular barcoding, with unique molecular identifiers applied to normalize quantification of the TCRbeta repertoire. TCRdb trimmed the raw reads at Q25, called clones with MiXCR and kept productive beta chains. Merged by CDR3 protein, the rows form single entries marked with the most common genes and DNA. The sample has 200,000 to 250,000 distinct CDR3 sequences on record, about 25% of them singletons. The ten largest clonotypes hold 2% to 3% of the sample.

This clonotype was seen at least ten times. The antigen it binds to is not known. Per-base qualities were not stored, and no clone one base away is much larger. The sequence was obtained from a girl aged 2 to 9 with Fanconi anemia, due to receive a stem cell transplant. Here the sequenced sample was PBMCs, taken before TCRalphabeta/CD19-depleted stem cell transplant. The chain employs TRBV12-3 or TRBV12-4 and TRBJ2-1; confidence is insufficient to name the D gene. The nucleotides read TGTGCCAGCAGTTTATATGGCAATGAGCAGTTCTTC. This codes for CASSLYGNEQFF.